The clone carrying this T cell receptor beta chain was seen ten or more times. Its target is not known. Molecular-barcoded quantitative 5'-RACE produced these TCR beta libraries. TCRdb called the 5' RACE reads again in MiXCR, with one record for every CDR3 protein. Here the sample spans 150,000 or so distinct CDR3 sequences, around 32% being singletons. These data are taken from a study of CD8 T cells in ankylosing spondylitis. The study's findings and limits: Disease-linked clones were reportedly significantly enriched in matched ankylosing spondylitis synovial fluid. Eight or nine highly homologous variants formed a TCR beta motif that appeared characteristic of ankylosing spondylitis blood.

Germline values: CDR1 DFQATT, CDR2 SNEGSKA (reference sequence). The V gene end was trimmed by 4 bases and the J gene end by 0 bases; junction bases not matched to a gene: 6. This CDR3 has 17 residues. The sequence derives from a male donor with ankylosing spondylitis. The sequencing sample was made of synovial fluid, either unsorted or a sorted T cell fraction (not recorded which). The V call is TRBV20-1, the J call TRBJ2-1; 13 bases are a match to TRBD2. In DNA form, the CDR3 reads TGCAGTGCTACCGGGACTAGCGGGAAAATCTCCTACAATGAGCAGTTCTTC. Translation: CSATGTSGKISYNEQFF.